This TCR beta chain was captured by sequencing in a study of monozygotic twins with inflammatory bowel disease (dated 2019 in TCRdb). Regarding the research as a whole: A total of about 28 monozygotic twin pairs were included in the full study, comprising nine German pairs (four IBD-concordant, five IBD-discordant) and 19 IBD-discordant Danish pairs. The search for disease-associated traits relied mainly on comparing IBD patients with their genetically identical healthy co-twins within discordant pairs. Each individual had, on average, about 151 000 unique TCRalpha sequences and 181 000 unique TCRbeta sequences available for analysis. What the research found in general, with its limitations: No single strong signal or clonotype linked to IBD turned up in the results, so the idea that one exists was not supported. The analysis was unable to tell different T cell subtypes apart. Fewer clonotypes were shared with other individuals by IBD patients than by healthy twins, most markedly in patients showing signs of disease activity. Because patients received different immunosuppressive treatments, the repertoires may have picked up extra background noise and variability between individuals. No difference in repertoire similarity was observed between concordant and discordant twins, possibly owing to limited statistical power. IBD patients had lower TCRbeta repertoire diversity, measured by the inverse Simpson index, than their healthy co-twins.

As encoded in the germline V gene, CDR1 is SGHRS while CDR2 is YFSETQ. The CDR3 spans 16 residues, from the cysteine through the phenylalanine. No DNA has been recorded. As concerns this clonotype: Its specific antigen is unknown.

A roughly 2.6 ml peripheral blood sample was drawn into PAXgene tubes per donor and stored at -80°C. Total RNA was isolated from whole blood with the PAXgene blood miRNA kit on an automated QIAcube, without T cell sorting. Peripheral blood from monozygotic twin pairs concordant or discordant for inflammatory bowel disease was subjected to deep TCRalpha and TCRbeta repertoire profiling with unique molecular barcoding. For every twin pair, smoking habits were documented, and each individual was categorised as a current, former or never smoker. Receptor libraries were prepared by 5' RACE. For each TCR library, approximately 3,700 ng of total RNA was used. For each sample, cDNA synthesis with SMARTScribe reverse transcriptase was split into eight separate reactions. During cDNA synthesis, template switching was used to introduce unique molecular identifiers that contained a 6-nucleotide sample barcode. Two nested PCRs of around 15 and 10 cycles amplified the TCRalpha and TCRbeta cDNA, and bead purification followed each PCR. Before amplification, the cDNA was both treated with uracil DNA-glycosylase and purified with the QIAquick PCR purification kit. The second PCR added Illumina TruSeq-compatible adapters along with sample-specific barcodes. TapeStation and Qubit were used to check library quality and concentration, and 4.5 to 6.5 ng of each library was pooled. Pooled libraries were sequenced on an Illumina HiSeq2500 single-index Rapid Run with 2 x 100 bp reads and custom sequencing primers. The paper's processing steps were these. MiGEC version 1.2.6 was used for UMI-based consensus assembly to correct PCR and sequencing errors. MiXCR version 2.1.1 handled V(D)J alignment, clonotype assembly and CDR3 extraction. Gene usage, clonotype sharing and MAIT/NKT TCR abundance were normalised by analysing the top 1000, 10 000 and 20 000 clonotypes per sample. After downsampling to 27 000 UMIs, diversity was calculated as the inverse Simpson index using the vegan R package. Statistical testing used paired Mann-Whitney U tests on the discordant twin pairs and applied Benjamini-Hochberg correction for multiple testing. TCRdb reprocessed the public reads and reports one entry per CDR3 protein sequence, without DNA. For this entry, the V and J calls and clone size follow TCRdb and not the study's own pipeline. This sample's table carries approximately 420,000 distinct CDR3 sequences. The ten largest clones add up to 2% to 2.5% of the sample.

The origin of this receptor is a human donor with ulcerative colitis or Crohn's disease, or a healthy co-twin of an affected twin (not recorded which). The sequenced material came from blood. The rearrangement joined TRBV5-1 to TRBJ1-6; there is no DNA to check the TCRdb D call of TRBD1. CDR3 reads: CASSKGQGSYNSPLHF.